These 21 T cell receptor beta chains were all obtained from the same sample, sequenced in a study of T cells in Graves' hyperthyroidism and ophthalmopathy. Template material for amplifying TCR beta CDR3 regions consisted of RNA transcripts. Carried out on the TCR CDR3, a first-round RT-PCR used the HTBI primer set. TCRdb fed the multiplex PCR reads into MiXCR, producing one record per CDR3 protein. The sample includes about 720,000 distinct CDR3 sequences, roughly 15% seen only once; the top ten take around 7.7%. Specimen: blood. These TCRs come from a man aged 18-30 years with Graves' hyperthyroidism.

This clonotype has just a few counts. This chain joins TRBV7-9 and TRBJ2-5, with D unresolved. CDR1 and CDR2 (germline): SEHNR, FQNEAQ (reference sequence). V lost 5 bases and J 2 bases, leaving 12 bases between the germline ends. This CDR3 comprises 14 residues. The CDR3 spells CASSLKKPQETQYF. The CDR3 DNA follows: TGTGCCAGCAGCCTCAAGAAACCGCAAGAGACCCAGTACTTC. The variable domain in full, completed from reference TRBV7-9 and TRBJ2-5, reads DTGVSQNPRHKITKRGQNVTFRCDPISEHNRLYWYRQTLGQGPEFLTYFQNEAQLEKSRLLSDRFSAERPKGSFSTLEIQRTEQGDSAMYLCASSLKKPQETQYFGPGTRLLVL.

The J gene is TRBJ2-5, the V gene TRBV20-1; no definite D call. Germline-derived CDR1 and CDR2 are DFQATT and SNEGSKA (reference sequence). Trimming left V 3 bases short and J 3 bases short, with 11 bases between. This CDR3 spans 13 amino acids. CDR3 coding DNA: TGCAGTGCTAGGGACGGTCGGGAAGAGACCCAGTACTTC. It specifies CSARDGREETQYF.

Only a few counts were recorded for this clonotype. The CDR3 sequence is CASSPRGDRGVQPQHF. In DNA, the CDR3 is TGTGCCAGCAGCCCGAGAGGGGACAGGGGTGTTCAGCCCCAGCATTTT. The chain couples TRBV9 to TRBJ1-5; 10 bases are shared with TRBD1. The CDR3 is made up of 16 amino acids. CDR1 is SGDLS and CDR2 is YYNGEE in the germline V gene. V dropped 4 bases and J dropped 6; count of bases not matched to a gene: 10.

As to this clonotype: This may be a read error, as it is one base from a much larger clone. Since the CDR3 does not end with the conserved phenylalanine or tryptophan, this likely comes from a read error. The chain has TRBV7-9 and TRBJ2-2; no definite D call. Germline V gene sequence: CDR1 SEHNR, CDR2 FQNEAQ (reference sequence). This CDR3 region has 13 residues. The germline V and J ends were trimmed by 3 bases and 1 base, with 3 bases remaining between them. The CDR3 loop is CASSLENTGELFV. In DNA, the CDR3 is TGTGCCAGCAGCTTGGAGAACACCGGGGAGCTGTTTGTT.

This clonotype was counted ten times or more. CDR3 sequence (DNA): TGTGCCAGCTCACCCGGACGTGTCGAAAATGAAAAACTGTTTTTT. Protein sequence: CASSPGRVENEKLFF. The V and J genes are TRBV18 and TRBJ1-4; D uncertain. The length of the CDR3 is 15 residues. CDR1 and CDR2 (germline): KGHSH, LQKENI. The V and J ends lost 3 bases and 5 bases respectively, with 13 bases between them.

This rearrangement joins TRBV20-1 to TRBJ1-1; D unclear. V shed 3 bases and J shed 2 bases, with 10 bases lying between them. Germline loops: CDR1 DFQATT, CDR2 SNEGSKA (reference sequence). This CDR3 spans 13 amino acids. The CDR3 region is CSASEGPNTEAFF. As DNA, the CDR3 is TGCAGTGCTAGTGAAGGACCCAACACTGAAGCTTTCTTT.

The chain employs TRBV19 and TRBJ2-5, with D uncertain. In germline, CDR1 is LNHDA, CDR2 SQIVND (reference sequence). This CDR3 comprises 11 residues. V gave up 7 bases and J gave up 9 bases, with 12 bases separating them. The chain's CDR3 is CASTSSTAQYF. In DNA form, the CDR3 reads TGTGCCAGTACCTCGTCGACGGCCCAGTACTTC. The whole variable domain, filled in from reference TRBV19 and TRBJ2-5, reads DGGITQSPKYLFRKEGQNVTLSCEQNLNHDAMYWYRQDPGQGLRLIYYSQIVNDFQKGDIAEGYSVSREKKESFPLTVTSAQKNPTAFYLCASTSSTAQYFGPGTRLLVL.

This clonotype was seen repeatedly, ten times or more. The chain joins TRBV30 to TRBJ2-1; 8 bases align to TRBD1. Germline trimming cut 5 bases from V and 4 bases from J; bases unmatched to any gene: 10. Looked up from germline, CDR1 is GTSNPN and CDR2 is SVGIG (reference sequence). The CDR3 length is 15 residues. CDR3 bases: TGTGCCTGGTCACGGGGGCAGGGGGCGTACAATGAGCAGTTCTTC. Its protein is CAWSRGQGAYNEQFF.

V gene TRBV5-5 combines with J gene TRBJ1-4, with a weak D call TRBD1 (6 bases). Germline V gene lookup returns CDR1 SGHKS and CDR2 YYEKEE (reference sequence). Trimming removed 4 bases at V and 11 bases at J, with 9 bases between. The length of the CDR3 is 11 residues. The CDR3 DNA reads TGTGCCAGCAGCCCCGACAGGAAACTGTTTTTT. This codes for CASSPDRKLFF. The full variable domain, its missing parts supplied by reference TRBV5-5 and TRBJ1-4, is DAGVTQSPTHLIKTRGQQVTLRCSPISGHKSVSWYQQVLGQGPQFIFQYYEKEERGRGNFPDRFSARQFPNYSSELNVNALLLGDSALYLCASSPDRKLFFGSGTQLSVL.

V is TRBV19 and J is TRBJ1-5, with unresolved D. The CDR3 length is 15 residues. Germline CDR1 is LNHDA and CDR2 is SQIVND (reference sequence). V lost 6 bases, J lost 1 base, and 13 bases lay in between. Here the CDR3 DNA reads TGTGCCAGTAGGGGGTGGGGTGGGAGCAATCAGCCCCAGCATTTT. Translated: CASRGWGGSNQPQHF.

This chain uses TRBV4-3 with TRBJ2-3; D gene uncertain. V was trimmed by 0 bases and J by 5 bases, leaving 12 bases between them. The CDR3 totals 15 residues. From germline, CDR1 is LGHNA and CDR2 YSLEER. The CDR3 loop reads CASSQDASSGDTQYF. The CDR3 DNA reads TGCGCCAGCAGCCAAGATGCGTCGTCCGGAGATACGCAGTATTTT.

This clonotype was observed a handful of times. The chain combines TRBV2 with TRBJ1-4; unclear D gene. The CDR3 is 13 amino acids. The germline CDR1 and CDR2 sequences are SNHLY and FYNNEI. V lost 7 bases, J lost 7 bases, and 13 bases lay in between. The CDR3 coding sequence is TGTGCCAGCAAGTATGCTTGGGGTGAAAAACTGTTTTTT. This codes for CASKYAWGEKLFF.

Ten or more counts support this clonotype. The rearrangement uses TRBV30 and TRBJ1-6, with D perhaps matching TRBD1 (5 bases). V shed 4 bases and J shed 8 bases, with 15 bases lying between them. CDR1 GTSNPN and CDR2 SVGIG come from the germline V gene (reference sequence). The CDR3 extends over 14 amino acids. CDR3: CAWKGDGGDSPLHF. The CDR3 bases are TGTGCCTGGAAAGGGGATGGAGGTGATTCACCCCTCCACTTT.

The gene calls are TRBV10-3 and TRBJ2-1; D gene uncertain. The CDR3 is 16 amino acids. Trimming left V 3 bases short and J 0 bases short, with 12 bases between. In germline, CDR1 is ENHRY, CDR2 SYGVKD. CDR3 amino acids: CAISDFGESSYNEQFF. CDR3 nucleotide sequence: TGTGCCATCAGTGACTTCGGAGAGAGCTCCTACAATGAGCAGTTCTTC.

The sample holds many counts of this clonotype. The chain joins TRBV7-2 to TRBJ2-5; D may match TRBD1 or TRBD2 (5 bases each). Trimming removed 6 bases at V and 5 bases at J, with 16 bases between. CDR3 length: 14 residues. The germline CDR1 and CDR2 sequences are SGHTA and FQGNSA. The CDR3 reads CASSLSGAQETQYF. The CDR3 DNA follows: TGTGCCAGCAGTTTATCCGGGGCGCAGGAGACCCAGTACTTC.

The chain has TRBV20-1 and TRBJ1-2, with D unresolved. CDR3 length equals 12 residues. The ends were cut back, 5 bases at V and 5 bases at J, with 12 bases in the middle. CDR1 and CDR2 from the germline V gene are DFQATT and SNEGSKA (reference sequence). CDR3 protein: CSARQESYGYTF. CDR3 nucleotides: TGCAGTGCTCGGCAGGAAAGTTATGGCTACACCTTC.

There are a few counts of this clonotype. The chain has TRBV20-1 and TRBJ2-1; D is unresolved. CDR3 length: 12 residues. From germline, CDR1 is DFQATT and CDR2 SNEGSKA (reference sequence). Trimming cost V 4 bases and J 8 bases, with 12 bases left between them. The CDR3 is CSAKLPSDEQFF. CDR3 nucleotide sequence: TGCAGTGCTAAACTCCCCTCCGATGAGCAGTTCTTC.

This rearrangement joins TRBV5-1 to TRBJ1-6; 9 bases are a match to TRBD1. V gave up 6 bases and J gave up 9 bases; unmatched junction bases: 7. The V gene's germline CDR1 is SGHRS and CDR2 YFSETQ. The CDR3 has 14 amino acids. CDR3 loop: CASNPGQGASPLHF. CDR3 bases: TGCGCCAGCAACCCGGGACAGGGCGCTTCACCCCTCCACTTT.

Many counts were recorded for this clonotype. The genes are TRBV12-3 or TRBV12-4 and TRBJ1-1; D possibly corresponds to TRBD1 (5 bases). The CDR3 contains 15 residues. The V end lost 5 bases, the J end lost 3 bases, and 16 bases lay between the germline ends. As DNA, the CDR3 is TGTGCCAGCAGTGCCTCGTACGAGGGGTACACTGAAGCTTTCTTT. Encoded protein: CASSASYEGYTEAFF.

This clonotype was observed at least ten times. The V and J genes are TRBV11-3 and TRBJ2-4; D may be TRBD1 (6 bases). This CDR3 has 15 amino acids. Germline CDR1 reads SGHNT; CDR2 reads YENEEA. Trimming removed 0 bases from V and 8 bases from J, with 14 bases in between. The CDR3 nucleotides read TGTGCCAGCAGCTTAGATCAGAGCAGGGGACACATTCAGTACTTC. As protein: CASSLDQSRGHIQYF.

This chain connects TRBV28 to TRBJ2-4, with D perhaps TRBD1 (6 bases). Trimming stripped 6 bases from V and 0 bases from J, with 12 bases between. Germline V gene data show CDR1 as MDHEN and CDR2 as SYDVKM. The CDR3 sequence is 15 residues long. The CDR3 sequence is CASRAQGAAKNIQYF. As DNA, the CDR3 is TGTGCCAGCAGAGCACAGGGTGCAGCCAAAAACATTCAGTACTTC.